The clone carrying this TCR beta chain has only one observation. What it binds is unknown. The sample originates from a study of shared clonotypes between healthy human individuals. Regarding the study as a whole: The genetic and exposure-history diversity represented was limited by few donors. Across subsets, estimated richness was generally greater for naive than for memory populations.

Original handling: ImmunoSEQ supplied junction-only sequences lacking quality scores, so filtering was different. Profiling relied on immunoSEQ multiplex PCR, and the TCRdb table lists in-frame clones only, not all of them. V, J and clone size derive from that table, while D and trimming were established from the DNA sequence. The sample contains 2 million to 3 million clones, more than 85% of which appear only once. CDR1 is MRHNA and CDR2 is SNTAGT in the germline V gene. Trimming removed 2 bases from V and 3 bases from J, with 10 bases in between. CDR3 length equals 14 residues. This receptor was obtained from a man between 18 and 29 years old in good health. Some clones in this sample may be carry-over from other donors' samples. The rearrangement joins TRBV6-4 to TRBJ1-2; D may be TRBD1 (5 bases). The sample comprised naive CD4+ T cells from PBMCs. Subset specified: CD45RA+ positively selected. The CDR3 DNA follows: TGTGCCAGCAGTGACACGGGGGGGGACTATGGCTACACCTTC. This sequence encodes CASSDTGGDYGYTF.